These 24 T cell receptor beta chains were all obtained from the same sample, sequenced in a study of shared T cell receptors in the human thymus (TCRdb year 2021). The library was obtained by the immunoSEQ multiplex PCR assay. TCRdb obtained this table from immuneACCESS and retained in-frame rearrangements with V and J assigned. These tables miss some clones; where compared with another copy, unresolved V genes account for less than half of the shortfall, and the remainder is unexplained. The sample table lists some 720,000 clones, approximately 88% of them with a count of one. About 0.01% of the sample rests with the top ten. The data were also submitted as part of a second study, on human thymus T cells.

The source material was thymocytes. The receptors derive from a boy in the first two years of life with a congenital heart defect. Donor details come from another sample of the same person, matched by shared clones.

V usage is TRBV12-5 and J usage is TRBJ2-3; 9 bases align to TRBD2. This CDR3 contains 15 residues. Germline lookup yields CDR1 LGHNT and CDR2 FRNRAP. V lost 6 bases to trimming and J lost 1 base; unmatched junction nucleotides: 5. DNA of the CDR3: TGTGCTAGTGGAAGCGAGCGGGGGGGCACAGATACGCAGTATTTT. Its translation is CASGSERGGTDTQYF.

This clone appeared once. The rearrangement links TRBV6-5 to TRBJ2-7; 10 bases align to TRBD1. J gave up 0 bases and V 2 bases, and 4 bases lay outside the gene matches. The germline gives CDR1 MNHEY, CDR2 SVGAGI. The CDR3 contains 16 residues. CDR3 residues: CASSYGDRGSSYEQYF. In DNA form, the CDR3 reads TGTGCCAGCAGTTACGGGGACAGGGGTAGCTCCTACGAGCAGTACTTC.

The sample holds a few counts of this clone. The V gene is TRBV2, the J gene TRBJ2-1, with 8 bases fitting TRBD2. Germline V gives CDR1 SNHLY, CDR2 FYNNEI. Trimming cost V 0 bases and J 3 bases; bases outside gene matches: 13. This CDR3 has 19 amino acids. CDR3 sequence (DNA): TGTGCCAGCAGTGAAGCCGGGCGCGGGAGGTTCGGGGGCTACAATGAGCAGTTCTTC. Translating gives CASSEAGRGRFGGYNEQFF.

The CDR3 protein is CASRDRGLPGDTQYF. CDR3 DNA: TGTGCCAGCAGGGACAGGGGGTTACCGGGGGATACGCAGTATTTT. The chain has TRBV2 and TRBJ2-3; 10 nucleotides align to TRBD1. The V gene's germline CDR1 is SNHLY and CDR2 FYNNEI. The CDR3 runs to 15 residues. With V trimmed by 6 bases and J by 6 bases, 9 bases remained unmatched. The variable domain in full, completed from reference TRBV2 and TRBJ2-3, reads EPEVTQTPSHQVTQMGQEVILRCVPISNHLYFYWYRQILGQKVEFLVSFYNNEISEKSEIFDDQFSVERPDGSNFTLKIRSTKLEDSAMYFCASRDRGLPGDTQYFGPGTRLTVL.

V usage is TRBV10-3 and J usage is TRBJ2-5; D is unresolved. V lost 4 bases and J lost 1, with 10 bases in between. Germline V CDR1 and CDR2: ENHRY, SYGVKD. CDR3 length: 14 residues. CDR3: CAISVRNSQETQYF. The CDR3, as DNA: TGTGCCATCAGTGTTCGGAACAGCCAAGAGACCCAGTACTTC.

The chain couples TRBV2 to TRBJ1-2, with D possibly TRBD1 on 6 matching bases. V lost 6 bases and J lost 4, with 12 bases in between. From germline, CDR1 is SNHLY and CDR2 FYNNEI. The CDR3 is 13 amino acids. This CDR3 is CASREDRSYGYTF. DNA for the CDR3: TGTGCCAGCAGGGAGGACAGAAGCTATGGCTACACCTTC.

V usage is TRBV11-2 and J usage is TRBJ2-5; tentative D call: TRBD1 (6 bases). The germline V and J ends were trimmed by 5 bases and 2 bases, with 15 bases remaining between them. The CDR3 loop spans 15 amino acids. Looked up from germline, CDR1 is SGHAT and CDR2 is FQNNGV. CDR3 amino acids: CASSRTDGTQETQYF. As DNA, the CDR3 is TGTGCCAGCAGCCGGACTGACGGGACACAAGAGACCCAGTACTTC.

The V and J genes are TRBV6-6 and TRBJ1-4; no firm D call. CDR1 and CDR2 from the germline V gene are MNHNY and SVGAGI (reference sequence). V dropped 10 bases and J dropped 7 bases, with 19 bases sitting between them. The CDR3 contains 14 residues. The CDR3 spells CATIRKEVGEKLFF. For the CDR3, the DNA is TGTGCCACCATACGGAAGGAGGTCGGTGAAAAACTGTTTTTT.

The rearrangement uses TRBV27 and TRBJ2-1; D possibly corresponds to TRBD2 (5 bases). The CDR3 length is 16 residues. V lost 8 bases and J 4 bases, leaving 21 bases between the germline ends. The germline gives CDR1 MNHEY, CDR2 SMNVEV (reference sequence). The CDR3 here is CASCSRGTPTYNEQFF. In nucleotides, the CDR3 is TGTGCCAGCTGTTCCCGGGGTACTCCTACTTACAATGAGCAGTTCTTC.

V is TRBV4-1 and J is TRBJ1-2, with a tentative D call TRBD1 (6 bases). Per germline, CDR1 MGHRA and CDR2 YSYEKL. CDR3 length equals 15 residues. The V gene lost 0 bases and the J gene lost 0 bases, with 8 bases spanning the gap. CDR3 loop: CASSQEGAANYGYTF. The CDR3 nucleotides are TGCGCCAGCAGCCAAGAGGGGGCCGCTAACTATGGCTACACCTTC.

The chain employs TRBV12-5 and TRBJ2-1; the match to TRBD2 covers 8 bases. The CDR3 extends over 20 amino acids. V was pared by 0 bases and J by 3 bases, with 16 bases of the junction left unmatched. CDR1 is LGHNT, CDR2 FRNRAP, per germline. This chain's CDR3 is CASGLVRGLGPSVGYNEQFF. For the CDR3, the DNA is TGTGCTAGTGGTTTGGTACGGGGACTAGGCCCCAGCGTAGGCTACAATGAGCAGTTCTTC. Looking up the rest from reference TRBV12-5 and TRBJ2-1 gives the full variable domain: DARVTQTPRHKVTEMGQEVTMRCQPILGHNTVFWYRQTMMQGLELLAYFRNRAPLDDSGMPKDRFSAEMPDATLATLKIQPSEPRDSAVYFCASGLVRGLGPSVGYNEQFFGPGTRLTVL.

The gene calls are TRBV4-3 and TRBJ2-7, with 11 nucleotides matching TRBD2. The CDR3 extends over 17 amino acids. Losses at the gene ends were 0 bases for V and 5 bases for J; bases not matched to a gene: 9. The germline V gene encodes CDR1 LGHNA and CDR2 YSLEER. The CDR3 DNA reads as TGCGCCAGCAGCCAAGATGAACTAGCGGGAGCCCCCCACGAGCAGTACTTC. Its protein product is CASSQDELAGAPHEQYF.

The chain joins TRBV11-3 to TRBJ2-1; D unclear. The CDR3 length is 14 residues. From germline, CDR1 is SGHNT and CDR2 YENEEA. Trimming cost V 2 bases and J 4 bases, with 9 bases left between them. The CDR3 region has the DNA TGTGCCAGCAGCTTAACGACTGTTTACAATGAGCAGTTCTTC. Residues: CASSLTTVYNEQFF. The variable domain in full, with the rest retrieved from reference TRBV11-3 and TRBJ2-1, is EAGVVQSPRYKIIEKKQPVAFWCNPISGHNTLYWYLQNLGQGPELLIRYENEEAVDDSQLPKDRFSAERLKGVDSTLKIQPAELGDSAVYLCASSLTTVYNEQFFGPGTRLTVL.

The chain has TRBV2 and TRBJ1-1; TRBD1 aligns across 8 bases. Germline-derived CDR1 and CDR2 are SNHLY and FYNNEI. V dropped 4 bases and J dropped 3; count of bases not matched to a gene: 7. This CDR3 comprises 15 residues. The CDR3 region is CASSVNSTGDTEAFF. The CDR3 nucleotides read TGTGCCAGCAGTGTGAACTCGACAGGGGACACTGAAGCTTTCTTT. Variable domain in full (rest from reference TRBV2 and TRBJ1-1): EPEVTQTPSHQVTQMGQEVILRCVPISNHLYFYWYRQILGQKVEFLVSFYNNEISEKSEIFDDQFSVERPDGSNFTLKIRSTKLEDSAMYFCASSVNSTGDTEAFFGQGTRLTVV.

The chain recombines TRBV28 with TRBJ1-2, with D possibly matching TRBD1 (5 bases). Germline loops: CDR1 MDHEN, CDR2 SYDVKM. The CDR3 loop spans 15 amino acids. Trimming took off 6 bases at V and 4 bases at J, with 18 bases between the two ends. In nucleotides, the CDR3 is TGTGCCAGCAGCCCTTGGCAGGGTCGTCGCTATGGCTACACCTTC. Its protein is CASSPWQGRRYGYTF.

The chain carries TRBV11-2 and TRBJ1-2; TRBD1 aligns across 9 bases. The CDR3 extends over 16 amino acids. Germline CDR1 is SGHAT and CDR2 is FQNNGV. V lost 0 bases and J lost 10; bases outside the gene matches: 12. The CDR3 is CASSLERPGTGIIYTF. The DNA for the CDR3 is TGTGCCAGCAGCTTAGAGCGTCCCGGGACAGGGATAATCTACACCTTC.

This chain connects TRBV19 to TRBJ2-3; 12 bases align to TRBD2. The CDR3 is 15 amino acids. Germline CDR1 reads LNHDA; CDR2 reads SQIVND (reference sequence). J was trimmed by 7 bases and V by 3 bases; bases with no gene match: 5. The CDR3 sequence is CASSIPSGRENTQYF. The CDR3 DNA is TGTGCCAGTAGTATCCCTAGCGGGAGGGAAAATACGCAGTATTTT.

The chain joins TRBV18 to TRBJ2-7; D ambiguous. The germline CDR1 and CDR2 sequences are KGHSH and LQKENI. This CDR3 has 11 amino acids. The germline V and J ends were trimmed by 4 bases and 5 bases, with 6 bases remaining between them. CDR3 DNA: TGTGCCAGCTCACTTAGAGACGAGCAGTACTTC. It translates to CASSLRDEQYF.

The chain links TRBV19 to TRBJ2-1; 8 bases map to TRBD2. Germline CDR1 and CDR2: LNHDA and SQIVND (reference sequence). The CDR3 covers 16 residues. J was trimmed by 5 bases and V by 6 bases; bases with no gene match: 12. The CDR3 coding sequence is TGTGCCAGTAGCCCCGAGCCGCGGGAGGTTGACAATGAGCAGTTCTTC. Its protein is CASSPEPREVDNEQFF.

This chain links TRBV10-2 with TRBJ2-7, with TRBD2 identical over 10 bases. V lost 0 bases, J lost 6 bases, and 8 bases stayed unmatched. This CDR3 region has 16 residues. Germline-derived CDR1 and CDR2 are WSHSY and SAAADI. CDR3 loop: CASSESGASGSGEQYF. As DNA, the CDR3 is TGCGCCAGCAGTGAGTCGGGAGCTAGCGGGAGCGGCGAGCAGTACTTC.

The rearrangement uses TRBV5-1 and TRBJ2-5; a weak D match, TRBD1 (5 bases). The CDR3 consists of 16 residues. Trimming shortened V by 2 bases and J by 5 bases, and 19 bases separated the two germline ends. Germline CDR1 SGHRS, CDR2 YFSETQ. The CDR3 nucleotides are TGCGCCAGCAGCTTAGGCCTAGGCCAGGGCTGGGAGACCCAGTACTTC. Its protein is CASSLGLGQGWETQYF.

V and J are TRBV28 and TRBJ2-7; D gene unclear. The V end was cut by 5 bases, the J end by 4 bases, with 9 bases between. The CDR3 spans 12 residues. Per germline, CDR1 MDHEN and CDR2 SYDVKM. The CDR3 is CASSTLDYEQYF. The CDR3 coding sequence is TGTGCCAGCAGTACTCTAGATTACGAGCAGTACTTC.

The chain links TRBV6-1 to TRBJ1-5, with D possibly TRBD1 on 5 matching bases. This CDR3 spans 13 amino acids. Trimming shortened V by 3 bases and J by 2 bases, and 5 bases separated the two germline ends. Germline assignment: CDR1 MNHNS and CDR2 SASEGT. The CDR3 is CASSEGRNQPQHF. The CDR3 DNA reads as TGTGCCAGCAGTGAGGGGCGCAATCAGCCCCAGCATTTT.

The V call is TRBV27, the J call TRBJ1-5; a possible D gene is TRBD1 (6 bases). Trimming stripped 7 bases from V and 3 bases from J, with 22 bases between. This CDR3 contains 17 residues. Germline lookup yields CDR1 MNHEY and CDR2 SMNVEV (reference sequence). The CDR3 sequence is CASIAVYREINNQPQHF. The CDR3 DNA reads as TGTGCCAGCATCGCCGTTTACAGGGAGATCAACAATCAGCCCCAGCATTTT.